Below, 21 T cell receptor beta chains from the same sample are listed, as sequenced in a study of cytomegalovirus exposure and HLA in healthy donors. Primers for the PCR totalled 60 Vbeta and 13 Jbeta. Measured with immunoSEQ multiplex PCR; TCRdb has only the in-frame clones, and not every one. The profile covers more than 150,000 clones, with around three quarters appearing a single time and under 2% taken by the ten largest. Sequencing input: PBMCs. The receptors stem from a woman aged 25-40 years in good health and CMV-seronegative.

This chain joins TRBV19 and TRBJ2-7; perhaps TRBD2 as D (8 bases). Germline loops: CDR1 LNHDA, CDR2 SQIVND (reference sequence). This CDR3 is 16 amino acids long. The ends were cut back, 3 bases at V and 3 bases at J, with 18 bases in the middle. CDR3 sequence (DNA): TGTGCCAGTAGTATCGGGTCGGGAGGGGGCTACTACGAGCAGTACTTC. As protein: CASSIGSGGGYYEQYF. Using reference TRBV19 and TRBJ2-7 for the parts outside the CDR3, the full variable domain is DGGITQSPKYLFRKEGQNVTLSCEQNLNHDAMYWYRQDPGQGLRLIYYSQIVNDFQKGDIAEGYSVSREKKESFPLTVTSAQKNPTAFYLCASSIGSGGGYYEQYFGPGTRLTVT.

The chain joins TRBV5-1 to TRBJ2-7, with 9 nucleotides matching TRBD2. With 3 bases clipped from V and 1 base from J, the junction kept 5 bases outside the gene matches. This CDR3 spans 15 amino acids. Germline CDR1 SGHRS, CDR2 YFSETQ. The CDR3 bases are TGCGCCAGCAGCTCACTAGCGGGTTCTTCCTACGAGCAGTACTTC. Translating gives CASSSLAGSSYEQYF.

The chain recombines TRBV2 with TRBJ2-7; 8 positions match TRBD1. CDR1 is SNHLY and CDR2 is FYNNEI in the germline V gene. This CDR3 has 18 amino acids. V trimming: 4 bases; J trimming: 0 bases; junction bases outside the gene matches: 14. This CDR3 reads CASSGGQGQGARSYEQYF. The DNA for the CDR3 is TGTGCCAGCAGTGGGGGCCAAGGGCAGGGGGCCCGCTCCTACGAGCAGTACTTC. Looking up the rest from reference TRBV2 and TRBJ2-7 gives the full variable domain: EPEVTQTPSHQVTQMGQEVILRCVPISNHLYFYWYRQILGQKVEFLVSFYNNEISEKSEIFDDQFSVERPDGSNFTLKIRSTKLEDSAMYFCASSGGQGQGARSYEQYFGPGTRLTVT.

The chain links TRBV29-1 to TRBJ1-1; D ambiguous. CDR3 length: 15 amino acids. Germline V lookup: CDR1 SQVTM, CDR2 ANQGSEA. Trimming shortened V by 4 bases and J by 0 bases, and 15 bases separated the two germline ends. The CDR3 protein is CSVGPYGSMNTEAFF. In DNA, the CDR3 is TGCAGCGTTGGCCCCTACGGGAGCATGAACACTGAAGCTTTCTTT. The full variable domain, rest sourced from reference TRBV29-1 and TRBJ1-1, is SAVISQKPSRDICQRGTSLTIQCQVDSQVTMMFWYRQQPGQSLTLIATANQGSEATYESGFVIDKFPISRPNLTFSTLTVSNMSPEDSSIYLCSVGPYGSMNTEAFFGQGTRLTVV.

This rearrangement joins TRBV5-5 to TRBJ2-5; a weak D match, TRBD1 (6 bases). V dropped 1 base and J dropped 5 bases, with 15 bases sitting between them. Germline-derived CDR1 and CDR2 are SGHKS and YYEKEE (reference sequence). The CDR3 covers 15 residues. CDR3: CASSLLGASVETQYF. In DNA, the CDR3 is TGTGCCAGCAGCTTGTTGGGGGCTAGTGTTGAGACCCAGTACTTC.

This clone came up once. The rearrangement uses TRBV18 and TRBJ2-7; D is unresolved. Trimming shortened V by 6 bases and J by 1 base, and 13 bases separated the two germline ends. CDR1 is KGHSH, CDR2 LQKENI, per germline. This CDR3 is 14 amino acids long. This CDR3 reads CASSPRRVSYEQYF. CDR3 nucleotide sequence: TGTGCCAGCTCGCCCCGTCGGGTTTCCTACGAGCAGTACTTC.

This clone was counted a few times. This chain links TRBV4-1 with TRBJ1-1; D uncertain. The CDR3 is made up of 13 amino acids. Trimming took 4 bases from V and 0 from J, leaving 6 bases between them. Germline assignment: CDR1 MGHRA and CDR2 YSYEKL. The CDR3 here is CASSRLMNTEAFF. The CDR3 DNA sequence: TGCGCCAGCAGCCGGCTTATGAACACTGAAGCTTTCTTT.

The chain couples TRBV9 to TRBJ2-3, with a tentative D call TRBD2 (7 bases). This CDR3 has 15 amino acids. CDR1 is SGDLS, CDR2 YYNGEE, per germline. V lost 0 bases to trimming and J lost 4 bases, with 12 bases between them. The CDR3 protein is CASSVVRGGADTQYF. CDR3 sequence (DNA): TGTGCCAGCAGCGTAGTAAGGGGGGGGGCAGATACGCAGTATTTT.

V is TRBV21-1 and J is TRBJ2-6; whether TRBD2, the table's D call, matches the DNA was not checked. TRBV21-1 is described as a pseudogene. The CDR3 loop spans 17 amino acids. CDR3 protein: CASFGGREGSGANVLTF. For the CDR3, the DNA is TGTGCCAGCTTCGGAGGGAGGGAAGGCTCTGGGGCCAACGTCCTGACTTTC.

This clone turned up a few times. The chain combines TRBV2 with TRBJ2-3, with a tentative D call TRBD1 (6 bases). This CDR3 comprises 15 residues. The ends were cut back, 5 bases at V and 0 bases at J, with 12 bases in the middle. CDR1 is SNHLY, CDR2 FYNNEI, per germline. The CDR3 DNA reads as TGTGCCAGCAGTTACCCGGGACAAAGCACAGATACGCAGTATTTT. It specifies CASSYPGQSTDTQYF.

Details on this clone: The germline gene is not matched at one end of the junction; a read error may be the cause. The chain combines TRBV5-6 with TRBJ2-3; 15 bases agree with TRBD2. The CDR3 covers 17 residues. Germline CDR1 and CDR2: SGHDT and YYEEEE. The CDR3 loop is CASSLRTSGGAGDMQYF. The CDR3 DNA reads as TGTGCCAGCAGCTTGAGGACTAGCGGGGGGGCGGGAGATATGCAGTATTTT. Variable domain in full (rest from reference TRBV5-6 and TRBJ2-3): DAGVTQSPTHLIKTRGQQVTLRCSPKSGHDTVSWYQQALGQGPQFIFQYYEEEERQRGNFPDRFSGHQFPNYSSELNVNALLLGDSALYLCASSLRTSGGAGDMQYFGPGTRLTVL.

This clone was counted between two and nine times. This chain links TRBV10-2 with TRBJ1-5; unclear D gene. V was shortened by 6 bases and J by 3 bases, with 9 bases between the two germline ends. The CDR3 is 13 residues long. Germline values: CDR1 WSHSY, CDR2 SAAADI. CDR3 sequence: CASSPQNNQPQHF. The CDR3 DNA sequence: TGCGCCAGCAGCCCCCAAAACAATCAGCCCCAGCATTTT.

The chain joins TRBV19 to TRBJ2-1, with 7 bases matching TRBD1. The CDR3 runs 14 residues. The germline V gene encodes CDR1 LNHDA and CDR2 SQIVND (reference sequence). Germline trimming cut 5 bases from V and 15 bases from J; bases unmatched to any gene: 16. The CDR3 loop is CASSPDPTGMVGFF. As DNA, the CDR3 is TGTGCCAGTAGTCCCGACCCGACAGGGATGGTTGGGTTCTTC.

The V gene is TRBV30, the J gene TRBJ1-1, with D maybe TRBD1 (5 bases). Germline V gene sequence: CDR1 GTSNPN, CDR2 SVGIG (reference sequence). The CDR3 runs to 14 residues. V lost 2 bases and J 7 bases, leaving 17 bases between the germline ends. The CDR3 loop reads CAWSPGRAMGEAFF. The CDR3 DNA reads TGTGCCTGGAGTCCCGGCAGGGCTATGGGTGAAGCTTTCTTT. Using reference TRBV30 and TRBJ1-1 for the parts outside the CDR3, the full variable domain is SQTIHQWPATLVQPVGSPLSLECTVEGTSNPNLYWYRQAAGRGLQLLFYSVGIGQISSEVPQNLSASRPQDRQFILSSKKLLLSDSGFYLCAWSPGRAMGEAFFGQGTRLTVV.

Here the CDR3 DNA reads TGTGCCAGCAGCCGGGGGGCAGCTAATGAAAAACTGTTTTTT. It yields the protein CASSRGAANEKLFF. The V gene is TRBV7-2, the J gene TRBJ1-4, with a tentative D call TRBD1 (6 bases). The V gene's germline CDR1 is SGHTA and CDR2 FQGNSA. V was clipped by 5 bases and J by 3 bases, with 10 bases between them. The CDR3 has 14 residues.

This rearrangement joins TRBV19 to TRBJ2-1; a possible D gene is TRBD2 (6 bases). V lost 5 bases and J 5 bases, leaving 16 bases between the germline ends. The CDR3 contains 15 residues. Germline V gene lookup returns CDR1 LNHDA and CDR2 SQIVND (reference sequence). CDR3 nucleotides: TGTGCCAGTAGTTTTGGTCTAGCGCCACACAATGAGCAGTTCTTC. Amino acids: CASSFGLAPHNEQFF.

This sequence joins TRBV5-6 and TRBJ1-2; TRBD1 agrees at 7 bases. This CDR3 comprises 15 residues. J lost 4 bases, V lost 5 bases, and 11 bases had no gene match. Germline V gene data show CDR1 as SGHDT and CDR2 as YYEEEE. CDR3 region: CASSAEGAGVYGYTF. DNA of the CDR3: TGTGCCAGCAGTGCGGAGGGGGCCGGGGTCTATGGCTACACCTTC.

V and J are TRBV21-1 and TRBJ2-7; the D call TRBD1 from the table was never checked on the DNA. TRBV21-1 is listed as a pseudogene. The length of the CDR3 is 14 residues. The CDR3 bases are TGTGCCAGCAGCAAGGGACAGGGGGCCCACGAGCAGTACTTC. This translates into CASSKGQGAHEQYF.

The rearrangement uses TRBV19 and TRBJ2-2; tentative D call: TRBD1 (6 bases). CDR3 length: 15 residues. Germline V lookup: CDR1 LNHDA, CDR2 SQIVND (reference sequence). Trimming removed 3 bases from V and 3 bases from J, with 11 bases in between. Here the CDR3 reads CASSMQGRDTGELFF. The CDR3 DNA follows: TGTGCCAGTAGTATGCAGGGGCGAGACACCGGGGAGCTGTTTTTT.

The CDR3 bases are TGTGCCAGCTCACCCACAGGGGCTCCTGGGGCCAACGTCCTGACTTTC. Translated: CASSPTGAPGANVLTF. This sequence joins TRBV18 and TRBJ2-6; TRBD1 aligns across 7 bases. Germline V gene lookup returns CDR1 KGHSH and CDR2 LQKENI. The V segment lost 3 bases and the J segment 2 bases; nucleotides outside the gene matches: 4. This CDR3 region has 16 residues.

In its sample, this clone was seen a few times. The chain joins TRBV5-1 to TRBJ1-4; D might be TRBD1 (5 bases). V lost 1 base, J lost 8 bases, and 9 bases lay in between. The CDR3 is 13 residues long. CDR1 and CDR2 from the germline V gene are SGHRS and YFSETQ. The CDR3 region has the DNA TGCGCCAGCAGCTTGCGGGACTCGGAAAAACTGTTTTTT. It codes for CASSLRDSEKLFF.